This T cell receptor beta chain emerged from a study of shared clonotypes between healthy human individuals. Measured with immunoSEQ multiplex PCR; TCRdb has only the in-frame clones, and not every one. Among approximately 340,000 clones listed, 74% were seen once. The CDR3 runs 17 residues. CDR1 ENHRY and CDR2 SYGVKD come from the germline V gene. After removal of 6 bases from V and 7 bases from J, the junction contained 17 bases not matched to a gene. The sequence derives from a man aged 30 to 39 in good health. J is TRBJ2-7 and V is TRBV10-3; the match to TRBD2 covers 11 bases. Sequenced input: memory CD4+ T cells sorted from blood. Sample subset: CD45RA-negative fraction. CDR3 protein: CAISALGTSGARGEQYF. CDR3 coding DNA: TGTGCCATCAGCGCCCTTGGGACTAGCGGCGCCAGAGGAGAGCAGTACTTC.